The sequence of this T cell receptor (beta chain) was determined in a study of shared clonotypes between healthy human individuals (dated by TCRdb to the early 2020s). About the full investigation: The cohort included a few men and a couple of women between 18 and 49 years of age. For each donor, three plates each were used for CD4 naive and CD4 memory, two plates were used for CD8 naive, and one plate was used for CD8 memory. To estimate repertoire size and how much clonotype sharing occurs between individuals, the study deeply sequenced the blood TCR repertoires of five healthy adults. Libraries were prepared and TCR repertoires were sequenced by different laboratories using diverse techniques, in order to increase sequencing depth and limit assay-specific biases. Per donor, leukapheresis produced somewhere between about 0.85 and 8.9 billion PBMCs. Points the paper makes about the study in general: Compared with non-shared clonotypes, the clonotypes found in all four sorted-subset donors had higher generation probabilities. Sampling was limited to blood, and TCR repertoires in tissue likely differ from TCR repertoires in blood. Based on pairwise subsampling, the degree of clonotype sharing among donors was expected to be affected by sequencing depth. When a few donors were compared, the shared fraction of clonotypes was 5% to 6.5% for naive CD4, around 4% for naive CD8, about 2.5% for memory CD4, and 0.4% for memory CD8. Larger estimated clonotype richness was generally found for naive subsets than for memory subsets. Rarefaction of sorted-subset datasets indicated incomplete sequencing despite the large sequencing depth. Because the study included a small number of donors, the genetic and exposure-history diversity represented was limited.

Inclusive of the bounding cysteine and phenylalanine, the CDR3 is 15 residues long. Solely the CDR3 DNA is kept, with 45 bases framed from the first base. The germline V gene (reference sequence) supplies CDR1 SEHNR and CDR2 FQNEAQ. V gives up 4 bases and J gives up 4 bases, and the segment between their germline ends measures 14 bases. TCR CDR3 regions were amplified from genomic DNA by multiplex PCR using the deep immunoSEQ assay. Genomic DNA extracted from each cell subset was distributed evenly over all wells of several immunoSEQ 96-well plates, and each plate served as one replicate. For sorted subsets, roughly 200 ng of genomic DNA, equivalent to 25,000 to 35,000 T cell genomes, went into each replicate PCR. Purified libraries were quantified with a Qubit 3.0 fluorometer, sized on a Bioanalyzer 2100, and re-quantified with the KAPA Library Quantification kit. Every immunoSEQ 96-well plate was sequenced on a separate single-read 150-cycle Illumina NextSeq 550 flow cell. Under the source paper's analysis protocol: The immunoSEQ output contained only junctional sequences without quality scores, so filtering could not match that applied to full-length reads. Sequences were annotated with PyIR, a Python wrapper for IgBLAST v1.9, and V/J genes and CDR3 were assigned using IMGT germline references. Reads were removed for weak V/J assignments (E-value above 1e-6), missing CDR3, stop codons, out-of-frame junctions, or ambiguous translated residues. V3J clonotypes were defined as sequences sharing an identical inferred V gene, J gene, and CDR3 amino acid sequence. The percentage overlap between two repertoires was calculated by dividing the number of shared unique clonotypes by the size of the smaller repertoire. Richness of each repertoire was evaluated using RTK rarefaction, the Chao1 estimator, and Recon v2.1 estimates of unobserved clonotypes. OLGA was used to compute generation probabilities for all TCRbeta clonotypes that the gDNA method yielded from four donors. TCRdb took over this immuneACCESS table, retaining in-frame rearrangements with V and J assigned. Such tables are incomplete; in checked studies, under half of the missing clones stem from an unresolved V gene, and the remainder is unexplained. V, J and clone size were drawn from that table, and D and trimming were deduced from the DNA. Within this sample are about 2,100,000 clones, with about 93% of them counted one time only. About 1.8% of the sample rests with the top ten.

Notes on this clone: There is no known antigen for this receptor. The record has no base qualities; no much larger clone is one base away.

For the CD8 naive samples, CD45RO-negative cells were positively selected for CCR7, yielding a CD45RA+CCR7+ population from which TemRA cells were excluded. Healthy HIV-negative adults with no recently reported acute infections or vaccinations were included as donors. All donors were Caucasian adults living in Nashville, Tennessee, USA. Blood was obtained by leukapheresis, after which PBMCs were separated by Ficoll-Histopaque density gradient centrifugation and cryopreserved in liquid nitrogen vapor phase. Analytical flow cytometry was used to check the purity and quantity of every magnetically sorted T cell population. Each sorted fraction had its genomic DNA isolated and then quantified by UV absorbance on a Nanodrop 2000c.

The source material was naive CD8+ T cells from PBMCs. The cell subset or site label, as the study defines it: CD45RA+CCR7+. This chain joins TRBV7-9 to TRBJ2-1, with the identity of the D gene unclear. The clonotype originates from a man younger than 35 in good health. Some clones in this sample may be carry-over from other donors' samples. The CDR3 sequence is CASSSALRRYNEQFF. The sequenced DNA is TGTGCCAGCAGCTCCGCGTTGCGAAGATACAATGAGCAGTTCTTC.